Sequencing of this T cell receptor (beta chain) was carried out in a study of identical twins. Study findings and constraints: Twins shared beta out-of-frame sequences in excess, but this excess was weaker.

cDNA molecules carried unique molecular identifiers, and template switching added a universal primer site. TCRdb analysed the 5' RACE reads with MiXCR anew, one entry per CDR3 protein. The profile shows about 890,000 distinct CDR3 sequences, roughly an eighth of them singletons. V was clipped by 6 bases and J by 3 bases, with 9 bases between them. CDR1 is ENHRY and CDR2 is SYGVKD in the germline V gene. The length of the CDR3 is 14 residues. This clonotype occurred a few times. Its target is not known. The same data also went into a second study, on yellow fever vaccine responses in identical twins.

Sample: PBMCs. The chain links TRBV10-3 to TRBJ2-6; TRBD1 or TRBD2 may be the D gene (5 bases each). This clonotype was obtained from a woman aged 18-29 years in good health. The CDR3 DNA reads TGTGCCATCAGCGGGGCGGATGGGGCCAACGTCCTGACTTTC. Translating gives CAISGADGANVLTF.